Below, one TCR beta chain is given with its context. Its antigen is undetermined. The data stem from a study of cytomegalovirus exposure and HLA in healthy donors. Study-wide points: A few CMV-associated chains were confirmed in vitro to be specific for CMV antigens. Reportedly, a later analysis found an Asian-associated ancestry cluster had fewer N-insertions than the roughly 700-donor mean. Several V segments, TRBV6-2 and TRBV6-3 among them, could not be told apart and were dropped. For most TCR sequences rarity was the rule, although some public TCRs occurred in many donors.

Use of 60 Vbeta and 13 Jbeta primers characterized the PCR. The method was immunoSEQ multiplex PCR; TCRdb's version includes in-frame clones alone and lacks a portion of them. The top ten hold around 1.3% of the sample, which has approximately 150,000 clones, roughly 80% seen once. In germline, CDR1 is SGHDN, CDR2 FVKESK. The V end lost 0 bases, the J end lost 5 bases, and 13 bases lay between the germline ends. This CDR3 is 15 amino acids long. The source material was PBMCs. The origin of this receptor is a woman between 45 and 60 years old in good health and CMV-seronegative. The chain recombines TRBV14 with TRBJ1-1; tentatively, D is TRBD1 (5 bases). Written as DNA, the CDR3 is TGTGCCAGCAGCCAAGATCCGTTGGGGGGAACTGAAGCTTTCTTT. It codes for CASSQDPLGGTEAFF.